This passage covers 29 T cell receptor beta chains from one sample sequenced in a study of blood T cell repertoires in COVID-19. The data were produced by immunoSEQ multiplex PCR, yet TCRdb's version contains in-frame clones alone and is incomplete. The sample carries tens of thousands of clones, roughly 80% recorded once. Sequencing used peripheral blood. These receptors came from a man older than 75 with active or convalescent COVID-19.

This sequence joins TRBV4-1 and TRBJ1-1; the D is unclear. Germline CDR1 is MGHRA and CDR2 is YSYEKL. The CDR3 runs to 16 residues. V gave up 2 bases and J gave up 1 base, with 14 bases separating them. The CDR3 here is CASSQSPGLENTEAFF. DNA for the CDR3: TGCGCCAGCAGCCAATCTCCCGGACTGGAGAACACTGAAGCTTTCTTT.

CDR3 DNA sequence: TGTGCCAGTAGTATGGACAGAGAAGGCAATCAGCCCCAGCATTTT. Amino acid sequence: CASSMDREGNQPQHF. The chain couples TRBV19 to TRBJ1-5; possibly TRBD1 for D (6 bases). CDR3 length equals 15 residues. In germline, CDR1 is LNHDA, CDR2 SQIVND (reference sequence). Deletions cut 3 bases from V and 2 bases from J, with 11 bases between.

This chain links TRBV19 with TRBJ1-1, with D tentatively TRBD1 (6 bases). CDR1 is LNHDA, CDR2 SQIVND, per germline (reference sequence). The V end lost 4 bases, the J end lost 0 bases, and 18 bases lay between the germline ends. The CDR3 runs 17 residues. As DNA, the CDR3 is TGTGCCAGTAGTACAAACACAGGGAGGGCCATGAACACTGAAGCTTTCTTT. This translates into CASSTNTGRAMNTEAFF.

The rearrangement joins TRBV7-2 to TRBJ1-3; 7 bases fit TRBD1. J gave up 4 bases and V 5 bases, and 5 bases lay outside the gene matches. The CDR3 contains 14 residues. The germline V gene has CDR1 SGHTA and CDR2 FQGNSA. The CDR3: CASSITGVGNTIYF. DNA of the CDR3: TGTGCCAGCAGCATTACAGGGGTGGGAAACACCATATATTTT. Supplemented by reference TRBV7-2 and TRBJ1-3, the full variable domain reads GAGVSQSPSNKVTEKGKDVELRCDPISGHTALYWYRQSLGQGLEFLIYFQGNSAPDKSGLPSDRFSAERTGGSVSTLTIQRTQQEDSAVYLCASSITGVGNTIYFGEGSWLTVV.

The DNA of the CDR3 is TGTGCCAGCAGCACCAGGGACAGGGGAAGATCACCCCTCCACTTT. It specifies CASSTRDRGRSPLHF. The V call is TRBV5-4, the J call TRBJ1-6, with 10 bases matching TRBD1. The CDR3 is 15 amino acids. With V trimmed by 4 bases and J by 10 bases, 8 bases remained unmatched. CDR1 is SGHNT, CDR2 YYREEE, per germline (reference sequence).

The J gene is TRBJ2-2, the V gene TRBV19, with D perhaps matching TRBD2 (5 bases). The ends were cut back, 0 bases at V and 6 bases at J, with 17 bases in the middle. The CDR3 is 17 residues long. Germline lookup yields CDR1 LNHDA and CDR2 SQIVND (reference sequence). The CDR3 reads CASSIDRSIKGAGELFF. For the CDR3, the DNA is TGTGCCAGTAGTATAGACCGTTCGATTAAGGGAGCCGGGGAGCTGTTTTTT.

This sequence joins TRBV18 and TRBJ1-4, with no clear D. This CDR3 spans 13 amino acids. Trimming removed 4 bases at V and 7 bases at J, with 10 bases between. Per the germline V gene, CDR1 is KGHSH and CDR2 is LQKENI. This chain's CDR3 is CASSLSPREKLFF. In nucleotides, the CDR3 is TGTGCCAGCTCACTATCCCCCCGTGAAAAACTGTTTTTT.

The J gene is TRBJ2-1, the V gene TRBV24-1; TRBD1 aligns across 7 bases. The V and J ends lost 6 bases and 0 bases, in that order; junction bases with no gene match: 1. The CDR3 is 14 residues long. The germline gives CDR1 KGHDR, CDR2 SFDVKD. The CDR3 DNA reads as TGTGCCACCAGTAGGACAGGCTCCTACAATGAGCAGTTCTTC. Translating gives CATSRTGSYNEQFF.

Worth noting for this clone: A much larger clonotype is one base distant, so this may be a read error. The chain links TRBV7-6 to TRBJ2-7, with D possibly matching TRBD2 (5 bases). From germline, CDR1 is SGHVS and CDR2 FNYEAQ. The CDR3 covers 15 residues. V lost 2 bases and J 1 base, leaving 12 bases between the germline ends. The CDR3 here is CASSLKSSRSYEQYF. The CDR3 coding sequence is TGTGCCAGCAGCTTAAAGTCTAGCCGATCCTACGAGCAGTACTTC.

This clone was observed a few times. The chain couples TRBV7-2 to TRBJ1-5; the match to TRBD1 covers 9 bases. After removal of 6 bases from V and 6 bases from J, the junction contained 9 bases not matched to a gene. The germline CDR1 and CDR2 sequences are SGHTA and FQGNSA. This CDR3 has 15 amino acids. The CDR3: CASRIQGATSQPQHF. CDR3 nucleotides: TGTGCCAGCAGAATACAGGGGGCTACGAGTCAGCCCCAGCATTTT.

This clone occurred a few times. The chain combines TRBV6-5 with TRBJ1-2, with a possible D match to TRBD1 (6 bases). V dropped 5 bases and J dropped 0 bases, with 10 bases sitting between them. CDR1 and CDR2 (germline): MNHEY, SVGAGI. The CDR3 length is 14 residues. The CDR3 loop reads CASSRTVTNYGYTF. As DNA, the CDR3 is TGTGCCAGCAGTCGGACAGTCACTAACTATGGCTACACCTTC.

The chain couples TRBV9 to TRBJ2-3; TRBD1 aligns across 7 bases. CDR3 length: 14 amino acids. After removal of 4 bases from V and 9 bases from J, the junction contained 11 bases not matched to a gene. Germline V gives CDR1 SGDLS, CDR2 YYNGEE. CDR3 protein: CASSPGTDSGTQYF. The CDR3 nucleotides read TGTGCCAGCAGCCCGGGGACAGATTCCGGCACGCAGTATTTT.

This chain joins TRBV19 and TRBJ1-5; D is unclear. The CDR3 loop spans 13 amino acids. V was cut by 3 bases and J by 4 bases, with 7 bases left in between. Per germline, CDR1 LNHDA and CDR2 SQIVND (reference sequence). The CDR3 bases are TGTGCCAGTAGTATCTCCCAGAATCAGCCCCAGCATTTT. Amino acids: CASSISQNQPQHF.

V usage is TRBV15 and J usage is TRBJ2-3; the match to TRBD1 covers 9 bases. The V segment lost 6 bases and the J segment 4 bases; nucleotides outside the gene matches: 5. Germline V gene sequence: CDR1 LNHNV, CDR2 YYDKDF (reference sequence). The CDR3 consists of 14 residues. The CDR3 loop is CATRTQGASDTQYF. The CDR3 DNA reads as TGTGCCACCAGGACACAGGGGGCCTCAGATACGCAGTATTTT. The full variable domain, in which reference TRBV15 and TRBJ2-3 provide the parts outside the CDR3, is DAMVIQNPRYQVTQFGKPVTLSCSQTLNHNVMYWYQQKSSQAPKLLFHYYDKDFNNEADTPDNFQSRRPNTSFCFLDIRSPGLGDTAMYLCATRTQGASDTQYFGPGTRLTVL.

A single count supports this clone. The V and J genes are TRBV24-1 and TRBJ1-5; no clear D gene. The CDR3 sequence is 14 residues long. From germline, CDR1 is KGHDR and CDR2 SFDVKD. The ends were cut back, 3 bases at V and 1 base at J, with 6 bases in the middle. CDR3 protein: CATSDEGSNQPQHF. As DNA, the CDR3 is TGTGCCACCAGTGATGAGGGAAGCAATCAGCCCCAGCATTTT.

This sequence joins TRBV7-8 and TRBJ2-5; 8 bases line up with TRBD2. Germline CDR1 and CDR2: SGHVS and FQNEAQ. The CDR3 runs 13 residues. The J segment lost 9 bases and the V segment lost 5 bases, leaving 8 bases of the junction unmatched. DNA for the CDR3: TGTGCCAGCAGCCGTAGCGGGGAATCGGCCCAGTACTTC. Amino acid sequence: CASSRSGESAQYF.

The chain recombines TRBV5-6 with TRBJ2-1; a weak D match, TRBD2 (6 bases). The CDR3 is 14 amino acids. V lost 3 bases to trimming and J lost 0 bases, with 7 bases between them. Germline V lookup: CDR1 SGHDT, CDR2 YYEEEE. The CDR3 region has the DNA TGTGCCAGCAGCTGGGGGGTCTCCTACAATGAGCAGTTCTTC. Amino acid sequence: CASSWGVSYNEQFF.

The V gene is TRBV4-1, the J gene TRBJ2-7; perhaps TRBD2 as D (6 bases). Germline loops: CDR1 MGHRA, CDR2 YSYEKL. The V end lost 4 bases, the J end lost 4 bases, and 14 bases lay between the germline ends. The CDR3 sequence is 14 residues long. The CDR3 DNA is TGCGCCAGCAGCCTTTGGGACGGGAGATACGAGCAGTACTTC. Protein sequence: CASSLWDGRYEQYF.

The CDR3, as DNA: TGTGCCAGCAGTTTATCGACGGGACAGGCATGGGAGACCCAGTACTTC. It specifies CASSLSTGQAWETQYF. The rearrangement uses TRBV27 and TRBJ2-5; 8 bases are a match to TRBD1. The CDR3 totals 16 residues. Trimming at V came to 0 bases and at J to 5 bases, leaving 8 bases not matched to a gene. Germline V CDR1 and CDR2: MNHEY, SMNVEV (reference sequence).

This clone is medium-sized. For the CDR3, the DNA is TGTGCCAGCAGTCTGGACAGGCCATACTACACCTTC. Its protein product is CASSLDRPYYTF. The chain employs TRBV2 and TRBJ1-2; 7 bases are a match to TRBD1. CDR1 and CDR2 from the germline V gene are SNHLY and FYNNEI. The CDR3 is 12 amino acids. J gave up 10 bases and V 5 bases, and 7 bases lay outside the gene matches.

This clone was observed once. The V and J genes are TRBV2 and TRBJ1-2; the D gene is possibly TRBD1 (6 bases). The V end lost 3 bases, the J end lost 0 bases, and 11 bases lay between the germline ends. The CDR3 covers 15 residues. CDR1 SNHLY and CDR2 FYNNEI come from the germline V gene. CDR3 in DNA: TGTGCCAGCAGTGATAGCGGGGGGCCTAACTATGGCTACACCTTC. Its translation: CASSDSGGPNYGYTF.

V gene TRBV28 combines with J gene TRBJ2-1; D possibly corresponds to TRBD2 (5 bases). CDR3 length: 11 amino acids. With 1 base removed from V and 10 bases from J, the gap between germline ends came to 5 bases. Looked up from germline, CDR1 is MDHEN and CDR2 is SYDVKM. The DNA of the CDR3 is TGTGCCAGCAGTTTATCGGGGGAGCAGTTCTTC. It codes for CASSLSGEQFF.

The rearrangement links TRBV10-1 to TRBJ2-3; 11 bases are shared with TRBD2. Germline loops: CDR1 WNHNN, CDR2 SYGVQD (reference sequence). The CDR3 has 18 amino acids. The V and J ends lost 0 bases and 3 bases, in that order; junction bases with no gene match: 8. The CDR3 region has the DNA TGCGCCAGCAGTGAGTCGACGACTAGCGGGACTAGGACAGATACGCAGTATTTT. Translating it yields CASSESTTSGTRTDTQYF.

This clone was observed once. The gene calls are TRBV18 and TRBJ2-1, with 8 nucleotides matching TRBD1. V lost 4 bases to trimming and J lost 9 bases; unmatched junction nucleotides: 5. The CDR3 runs 13 residues. Per germline, CDR1 KGHSH and CDR2 LQKENI. CDR3 region: CASSRGTGGEQFF. CDR3 sequence (DNA): TGTGCCAGCTCACGGGGGACAGGTGGTGAGCAGTTCTTC.

The J gene is TRBJ1-6, the V gene TRBV28, with D unresolved. Deletions cut 3 bases from V and 6 bases from J, with 9 bases between. The germline CDR1 and CDR2 sequences are MDHEN and SYDVKM. The CDR3 is made up of 14 amino acids. CDR3 loop: CASSLVRGNSPLHF. The CDR3 bases are TGTGCCAGCAGTTTGGTGCGGGGTAATTCACCCCTCCACTTT.

This chain uses TRBV9 with TRBJ2-2, with 11 bases identical to TRBD2. The CDR3 is 17 residues long. Germline-derived CDR1 and CDR2 are SGDLS and YYNGEE. Unmatched junction bases numbered 6, after V lost 1 base and J lost 4 bases. CDR3 coding DNA: TGTGCCAGCAGCGTAACTAGCGGGGGCCCCTTCACCGGGGAGCTGTTTTTT. Translating gives CASSVTSGGPFTGELFF.

This rearrangement joins TRBV10-1 to TRBJ2-3, with a tentative D call TRBD2 (6 bases). The CDR3 has 13 residues. The germline V gene encodes CDR1 WNHNN and CDR2 SYGVQD (reference sequence). Trimming took off 7 bases at V and 1 base at J, with 9 bases between the two ends. The CDR3 is CASKPGGTDTQYF. DNA of the CDR3: TGCGCCAGCAAACCGGGAGGCACAGATACGCAGTATTTT.

The V gene is TRBV28, the J gene TRBJ1-2; the D is unclear. Germline V gene lookup returns CDR1 MDHEN and CDR2 SYDVKM. The CDR3 extends over 13 amino acids. V lost 11 bases and J 0 bases, leaving 13 bases between the germline ends. The DNA of the CDR3 is TGTGCCGCGAAAGATGATTCTAACTATGGCTACACCTTC. It yields the protein CAAKDDSNYGYTF.

CDR3 protein: CASSANEGNSPLHF. In nucleotides, the CDR3 is TGTGCCAGCAGCGCCAATGAGGGTAATTCACCCCTCCACTTT. The rearrangement joins TRBV7-6 to TRBJ1-6, with D hard to call. V lost 5 bases and J 6 bases, leaving 11 bases between the germline ends. This CDR3 contains 14 residues. CDR1 is SGHVS and CDR2 is FNYEAQ in the germline V gene.